Listed below are T cell receptor beta chains from one sample, sequenced in a study of beta chain features in type 1 diabetes. The protocol was immunoSEQ multiplex PCR, while the TCRdb copy is restricted to in-frame clones and leaves out a portion. Among under 800,000 clones listed, around 15% were seen once. Sequences were obtained from naive CD4+ T cells from blood. The receptors stem from a man aged 18 to 29 in good health. CDR3s include the opening cysteine and the closing phenylalanine or tryptophan. The D gene is left open where the match is weak. Only part of the rows carry a size: once, few, many, or a class if the clone is expanded.

j_call d_call v_call clone_size cdr3_nt cdr3_aa
TRBJ1-1 TRBD1 TRBV25-1 few TGTGCCAGCAGTGAATATGGGACAGACGCTTTCTTT CASSEYGTDAFF
TRBJ2-1 TRBD1 TRBV4-1 few TGCGCCAGCAGCCGTCTAAGGGACAGACAAGGCATTGCCTACAATGAGCAGTTCTTC CASSRLRDRQGIAYNEQFF
TRBJ2-7 - TRBV2 - TGTGCCAGCAAAAGGACGGTCGTAAACTCCTACGAGCAGTACTTC CASKRTVVNSYEQYF
TRBJ2-3 - TRBV19 few TGTGCCAGTAGTAGCTCTCTAGGCACAGATACGCAGTATTTT CASSSSLGTDTQYF
TRBJ2-5 - TRBV28 few TGTGCCAGCAGTTCGGCGGACCTACAGACCCAGTACTTC CASSSADLQTQYF
TRBJ2-7 TRBD1 TRBV7-2 few TGTGCCAGCAGCTTACCGGACAGGCAGCCCTACGAGCAGTACTTC CASSLPDRQPYEQYF
TRBJ2-3 - TRBV29-1 - TGCAGCGTCAGTAGCACAGATACGCAGTATTTT CSVSSTDTQYF
TRBJ2-4 - TRBV6-5 - TGTGCCAGCAGTTACTCTAAGGGGAAAAACATTCAGTACTTC CASSYSKGKNIQYF
TRBJ1-5 - TRBV6-5 - TGTGCCAGCAGTCTCGGACTTGGGGGAAGGCCCCAGCATTTT CASSLGLGGRPQHF
TRBJ2-3 TRBD2 TRBV7-3 - TGTGCCAGCAGCGGAGGACTAGCGGGAGTAAGGGATACGCAGTATTTT CASSGGLAGVRDTQYF
TRBJ1-1 - TRBV4-1 - TGCGCCAGCAGCCAAGTCCCACGAGCCAACACTGAAGCTTTCTTT CASSQVPRANTEAFF
TRBJ1-5 TRBD1 TRBV18 - TGTGCCAGCTCACCATCGGACAGGGGAAGTCAGCCCCAGCATTTT CASSPSDRGSQPQHF